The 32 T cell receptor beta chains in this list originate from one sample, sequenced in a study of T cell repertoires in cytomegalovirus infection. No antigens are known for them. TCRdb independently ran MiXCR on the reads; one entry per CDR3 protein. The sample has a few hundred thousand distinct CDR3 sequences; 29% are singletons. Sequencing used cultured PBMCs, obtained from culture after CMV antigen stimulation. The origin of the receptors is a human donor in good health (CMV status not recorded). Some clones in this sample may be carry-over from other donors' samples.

CDR3 bases: TGTGCCAGCAGTTTCGACAGTTACACCGGGGAGCTGTTTTTT. It is translated as CASSFDSYTGELFF. This rearrangement joins TRBV7-3 to TRBJ2-2; a possible D gene is TRBD1 (5 bases). CDR3 length: 14 residues. CDR1 is SGHTA, CDR2 FQGTGA, per germline. Trimming took 6 bases from V and 3 from J, leaving 11 bases between them. The full variable domain, with the rest looked up from reference TRBV7-3 and TRBJ2-2, is GAGVSQTPSNKVTEKGKYVELRCDPISGHTALYWYRQSLGQGPEFLIYFQGTGAADDSGLPNDRFFAVRPEGSVSTLKIQRTERGDSAVYLCASSFDSYTGELFFGEGSRLTVL.

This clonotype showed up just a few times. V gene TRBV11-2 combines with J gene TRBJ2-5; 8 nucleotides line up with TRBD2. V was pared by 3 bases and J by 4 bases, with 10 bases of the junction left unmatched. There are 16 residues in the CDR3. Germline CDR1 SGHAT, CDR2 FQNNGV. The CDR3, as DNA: TGTGCCAGCAGCTTCAGGTCGGGAGGGCCTCCAGAGACCCAGTACTTC. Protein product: CASSFRSGGPPETQYF.

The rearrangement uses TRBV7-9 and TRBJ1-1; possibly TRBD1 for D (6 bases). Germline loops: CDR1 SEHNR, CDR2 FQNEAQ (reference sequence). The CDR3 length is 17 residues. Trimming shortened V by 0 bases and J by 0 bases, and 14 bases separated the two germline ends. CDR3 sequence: CASSLAGGRVVNTEAFF. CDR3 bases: TGTGCCAGCAGCTTAGCGGGGGGCAGAGTCGTGAACACTGAAGCTTTCTTT.

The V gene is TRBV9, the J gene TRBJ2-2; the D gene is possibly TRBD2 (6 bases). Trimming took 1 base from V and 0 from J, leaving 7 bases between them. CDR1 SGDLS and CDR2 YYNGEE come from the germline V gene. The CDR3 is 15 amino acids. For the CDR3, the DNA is TGTGCCAGCAGCGTAACTAGCACGAACACCGGGGAGCTGTTTTTT. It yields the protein CASSVTSTNTGELFF.

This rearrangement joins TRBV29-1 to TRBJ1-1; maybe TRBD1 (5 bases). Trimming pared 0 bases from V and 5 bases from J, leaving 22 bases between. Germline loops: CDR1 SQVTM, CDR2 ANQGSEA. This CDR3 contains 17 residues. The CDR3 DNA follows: TGCAGCGTTGAAGATCTAGGCCTCGGGCAAAGGGGAACTGAAGCTTTCTTT. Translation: CSVEDLGLGQRGTEAFF.

CDR3 loop: CASSLEQGWSPLHF. The DNA for the CDR3 is TGTGCCAGCAGCTTAGAACAGGGTTGGTCACCCCTCCACTTT. The chain employs TRBV11-2 and TRBJ1-6; a possible D gene is TRBD1 (6 bases). Germline CDR1 is SGHAT and CDR2 is FQNNGV. With 0 bases removed from V and 10 bases from J, the gap between germline ends came to 10 bases. This CDR3 comprises 14 residues.

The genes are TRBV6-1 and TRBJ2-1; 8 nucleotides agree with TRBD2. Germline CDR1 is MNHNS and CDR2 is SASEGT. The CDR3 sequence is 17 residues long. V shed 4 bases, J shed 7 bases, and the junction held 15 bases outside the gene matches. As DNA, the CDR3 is TGTGCCAGCAGTGCCGATTTGGCGGGAGGTTTTAGTAATGAGCAGTTCTTC. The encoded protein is CASSADLAGGFSNEQFF.

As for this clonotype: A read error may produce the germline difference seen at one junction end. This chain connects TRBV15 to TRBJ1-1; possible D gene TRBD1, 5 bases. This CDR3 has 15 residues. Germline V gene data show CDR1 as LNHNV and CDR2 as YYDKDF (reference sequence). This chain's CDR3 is CATSTQTVMNPEAFF. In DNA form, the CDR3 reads TGTGCCACCAGCACTCAGACAGTTATGAACCCTGAAGCTTTCTTT.

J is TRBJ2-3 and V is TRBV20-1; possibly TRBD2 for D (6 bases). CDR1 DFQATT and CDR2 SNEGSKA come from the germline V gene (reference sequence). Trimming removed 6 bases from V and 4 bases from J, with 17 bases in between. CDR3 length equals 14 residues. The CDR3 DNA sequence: TGCAGTGCGGGAGGTATTAGCGGCGCAGATACGCAGTATTTT. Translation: CSAGGISGADTQYF.

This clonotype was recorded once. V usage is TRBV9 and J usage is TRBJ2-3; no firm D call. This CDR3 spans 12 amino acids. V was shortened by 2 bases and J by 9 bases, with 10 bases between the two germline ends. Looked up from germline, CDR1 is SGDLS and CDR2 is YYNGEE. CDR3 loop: CASSVPLGTQYF. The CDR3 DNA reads TGTGCCAGCAGCGTCCCGCTTGGAACGCAGTATTTT.

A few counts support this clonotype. CDR3 bases: TGTGCCAGCAGCCCTAGGGACACTTCCTACGAGCAGTACTTC. Translated: CASSPRDTSYEQYF. The genes are TRBV7-9 and TRBJ2-7; maybe TRBD1 (6 bases). The CDR3 has 14 amino acids. The germline V gene has CDR1 SEHNR and CDR2 FQNEAQ (reference sequence). Trimming took 5 bases from V and 1 from J, leaving 12 bases between them.

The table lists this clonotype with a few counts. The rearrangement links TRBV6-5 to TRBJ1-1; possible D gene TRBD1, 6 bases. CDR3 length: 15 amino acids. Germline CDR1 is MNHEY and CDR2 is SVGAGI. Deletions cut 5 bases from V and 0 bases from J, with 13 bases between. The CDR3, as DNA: TGTGCCAGCAGTCCACGACAGGTCTTGAACACTGAAGCTTTCTTT. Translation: CASSPRQVLNTEAFF.

CDR3 protein: CAISDPARSETQYF. The DNA for the CDR3 is TGTGCCATCAGTGACCCGGCCCGGTCGGAGACCCAGTACTTC. The chain uses TRBV10-3 and TRBJ2-5; D gene unclear. V was clipped by 3 bases and J by 5 bases, with 13 bases between them. Per the germline V gene, CDR1 is ENHRY and CDR2 is SYGVKD. The CDR3 has 14 amino acids.

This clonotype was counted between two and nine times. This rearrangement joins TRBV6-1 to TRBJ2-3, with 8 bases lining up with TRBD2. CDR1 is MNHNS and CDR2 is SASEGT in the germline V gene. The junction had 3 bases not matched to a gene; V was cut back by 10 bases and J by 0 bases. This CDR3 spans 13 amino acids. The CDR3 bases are TGTGCCATCACGGGGGGGAGCACAGATACGCAGTATTTT. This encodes CAITGGSTDTQYF.

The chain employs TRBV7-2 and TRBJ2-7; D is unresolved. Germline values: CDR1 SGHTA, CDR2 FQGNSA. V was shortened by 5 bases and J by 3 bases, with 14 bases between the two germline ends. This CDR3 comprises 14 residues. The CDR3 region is CASSAHFQNYEQYF. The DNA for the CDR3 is TGTGCCAGCAGCGCCCACTTCCAGAACTACGAGCAGTACTTC.

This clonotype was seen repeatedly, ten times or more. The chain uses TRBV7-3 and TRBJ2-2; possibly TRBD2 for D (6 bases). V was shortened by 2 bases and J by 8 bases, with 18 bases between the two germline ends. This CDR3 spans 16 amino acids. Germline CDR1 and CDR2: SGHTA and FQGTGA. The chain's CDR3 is CASSLWRAPKPGELFF. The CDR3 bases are TGTGCCAGCAGCTTATGGAGGGCCCCAAAACCGGGGGAGCTGTTTTTT.

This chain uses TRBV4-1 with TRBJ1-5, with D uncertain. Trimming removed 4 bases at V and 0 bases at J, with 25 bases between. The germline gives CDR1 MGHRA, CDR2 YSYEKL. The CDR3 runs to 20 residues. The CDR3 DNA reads TGCGCCAGCAGCCGACCTAGAAGGGCAGCTGAGAAAAATAGCAATCAGCCCCAGCATTTT. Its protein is CASSRPRRAAEKNSNQPQHF.

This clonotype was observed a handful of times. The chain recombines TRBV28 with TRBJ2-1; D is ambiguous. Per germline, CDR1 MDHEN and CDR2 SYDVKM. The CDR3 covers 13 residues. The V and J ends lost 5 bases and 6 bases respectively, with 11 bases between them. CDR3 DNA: TGTGCCAGCAGTATCCTCGGCAGCAATGAGCAGTTCTTC. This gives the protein CASSILGSNEQFF.

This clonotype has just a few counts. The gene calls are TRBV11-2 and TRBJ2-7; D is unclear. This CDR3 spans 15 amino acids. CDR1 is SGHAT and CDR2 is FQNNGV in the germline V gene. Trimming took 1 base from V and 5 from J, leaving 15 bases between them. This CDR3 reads CASSLVSVGDHEQYF. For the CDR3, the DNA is TGTGCCAGCAGCTTAGTCTCGGTCGGCGACCACGAGCAGTACTTC.

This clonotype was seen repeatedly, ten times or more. The CDR3 DNA is TGTGCCAGCAGCCCATACATCGGCGGGACTAGCAATGAGCAGTTCTTC. The encoded protein is CASSPYIGGTSNEQFF. This chain connects TRBV7-2 to TRBJ2-1; the match to TRBD2 covers 8 bases. The CDR3 loop spans 16 amino acids. CDR1 and CDR2 from the germline V gene are SGHTA and FQGNSA. The junction had 12 bases not matched to a gene; V was cut back by 5 bases and J by 6 bases. The complete variable domain, with remaining parts taken from reference TRBV7-2 and TRBJ2-1, reads GAGVSQSPSNKVTEKGKDVELRCDPISGHTALYWYRQSLGQGLEFLIYFQGNSAPDKSGLPSDRFSAERTGGSVSTLTIQRTQQEDSAVYLCASSPYIGGTSNEQFFGPGTRLTVL.

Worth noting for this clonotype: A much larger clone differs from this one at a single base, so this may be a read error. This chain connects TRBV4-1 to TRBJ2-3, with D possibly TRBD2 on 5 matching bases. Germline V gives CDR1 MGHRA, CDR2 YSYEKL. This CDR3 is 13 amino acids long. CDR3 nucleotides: TGTGCCAGCAGCCAAGCCCCGAGGGATACGCGGTATTTT. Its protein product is CASSQAPRDTRYF.

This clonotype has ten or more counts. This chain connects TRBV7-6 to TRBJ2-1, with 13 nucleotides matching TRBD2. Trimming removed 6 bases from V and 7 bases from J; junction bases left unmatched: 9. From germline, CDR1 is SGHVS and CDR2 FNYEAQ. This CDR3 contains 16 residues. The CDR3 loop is CASRRRLAGGQNEQFF. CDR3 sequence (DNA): TGTGCCAGCAGACGACGACTAGCGGGGGGTCAAAATGAGCAGTTCTTC.

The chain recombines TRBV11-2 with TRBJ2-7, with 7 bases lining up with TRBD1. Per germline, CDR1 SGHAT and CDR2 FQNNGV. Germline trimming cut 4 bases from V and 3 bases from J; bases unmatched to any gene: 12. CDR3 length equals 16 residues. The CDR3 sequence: CASSSPGKDRYYEQYF. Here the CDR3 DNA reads TGTGCCAGCAGCTCCCCCGGTAAGGACAGGTACTACGAGCAGTACTTC. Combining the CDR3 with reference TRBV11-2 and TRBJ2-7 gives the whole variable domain EAGVAQSPRYKIIEKRQSVAFWCNPISGHATLYWYQQILGQGPKLLIQFQNNGVVDDSQLPKDRFSAERLKGVDSTLKIQPAKLEDSAVYLCASSSPGKDRYYEQYFGPGTRLTVT.

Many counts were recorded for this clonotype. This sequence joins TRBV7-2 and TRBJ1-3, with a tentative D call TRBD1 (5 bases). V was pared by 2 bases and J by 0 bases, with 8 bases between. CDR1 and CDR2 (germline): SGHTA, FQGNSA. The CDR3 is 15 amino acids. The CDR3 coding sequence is TGTGCCAGCAGCTTAAGGGGTCTCTCTGGAAACACCATATATTTT. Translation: CASSLRGLSGNTIYF.

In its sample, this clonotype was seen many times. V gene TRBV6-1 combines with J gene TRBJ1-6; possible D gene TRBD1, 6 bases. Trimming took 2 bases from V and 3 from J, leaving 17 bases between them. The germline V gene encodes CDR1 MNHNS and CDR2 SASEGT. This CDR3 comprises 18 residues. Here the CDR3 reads CASSEKGGHDRYNSPLHF. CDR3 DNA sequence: TGTGCCAGCAGTGAAAAGGGGGGGCACGATCGCTATAATTCACCCCTCCACTTT.

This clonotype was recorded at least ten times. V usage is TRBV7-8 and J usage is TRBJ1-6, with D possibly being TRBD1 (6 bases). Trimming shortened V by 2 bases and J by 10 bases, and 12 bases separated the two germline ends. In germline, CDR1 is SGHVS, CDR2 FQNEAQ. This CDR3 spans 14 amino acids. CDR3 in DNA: TGTGCCAGCAGCTTACCAGGGGTGGGGTCACCCCTCCACTTT. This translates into CASSLPGVGSPLHF. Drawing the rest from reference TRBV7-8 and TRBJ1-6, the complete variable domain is GAGVSQSPRYKVAKRGQDVALRCDPISGHVSLFWYQQALGQGPEFLTYFQNEAQLDKSGLPSDRFFAERPEGSVSTLKIQRTQQEDSAVYLCASSLPGVGSPLHFGNGTRLTVT.

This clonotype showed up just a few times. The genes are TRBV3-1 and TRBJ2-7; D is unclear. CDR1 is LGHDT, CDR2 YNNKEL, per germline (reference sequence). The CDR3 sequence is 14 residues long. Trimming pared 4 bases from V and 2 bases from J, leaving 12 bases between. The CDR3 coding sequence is TGTGCCAGCAGCCTTGGCCTCGCCCCCTACGAGCAGTACTTC. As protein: CASSLGLAPYEQYF.

The CDR3 spells CASNQLGKSPVNTGELFF. The DNA of the CDR3 is TGTGCCAGCAACCAATTAGGGAAGTCCCCTGTGAACACCGGGGAGCTGTTTTTT. This sequence joins TRBV7-9 and TRBJ2-2; no firm D call. The germline CDR1 and CDR2 sequences are SEHNR and FQNEAQ (reference sequence). V lost 7 bases and J lost 1, with 22 bases in between. The CDR3 is 18 amino acids.

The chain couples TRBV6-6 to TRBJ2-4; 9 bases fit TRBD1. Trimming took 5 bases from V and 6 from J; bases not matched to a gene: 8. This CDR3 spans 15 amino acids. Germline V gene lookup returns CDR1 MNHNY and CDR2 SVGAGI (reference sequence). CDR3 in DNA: TGTGCCAGCAGTCAAACTGAGGGACAGGGAAACATTCAGTACTTC. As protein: CASSQTEGQGNIQYF.

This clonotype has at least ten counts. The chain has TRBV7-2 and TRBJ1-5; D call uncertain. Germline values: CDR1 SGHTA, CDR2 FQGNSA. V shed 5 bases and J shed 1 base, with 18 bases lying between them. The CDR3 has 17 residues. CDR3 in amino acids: CASSPRRREGSNQPQHF. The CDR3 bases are TGTGCCAGCAGCCCGCGTAGGCGGGAGGGAAGCAATCAGCCCCAGCATTTT. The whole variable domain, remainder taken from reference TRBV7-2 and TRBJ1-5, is GAGVSQSPSNKVTEKGKDVELRCDPISGHTALYWYRQSLGQGLEFLIYFQGNSAPDKSGLPSDRFSAERTGGSVSTLTIQRTQQEDSAVYLCASSPRRREGSNQPQHFGDGTRLSIL.

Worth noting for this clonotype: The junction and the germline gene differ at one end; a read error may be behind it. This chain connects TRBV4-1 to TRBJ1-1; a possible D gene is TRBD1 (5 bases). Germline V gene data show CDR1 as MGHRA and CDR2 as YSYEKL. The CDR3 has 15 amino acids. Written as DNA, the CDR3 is TGTGCCAGCAGCCAAGAAGCCCAGGGACCCCTTGAAGCTTTCTTT. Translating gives CASSQEAQGPLEAFF.

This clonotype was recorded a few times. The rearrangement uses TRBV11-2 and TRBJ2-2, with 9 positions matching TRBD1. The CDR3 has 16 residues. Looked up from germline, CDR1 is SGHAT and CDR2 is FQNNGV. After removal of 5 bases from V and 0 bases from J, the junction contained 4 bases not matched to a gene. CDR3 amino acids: CASSLGTGPNTGELFF. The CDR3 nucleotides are TGTGCCAGCAGCCTCGGGACAGGGCCGAACACCGGGGAGCTGTTTTTT.